A selection of T cell receptor beta chains follows, all from one sample in a study of T-cell reconstitution after alpha-beta-depleted transplantation in children. TCRdb reprocessed the PCR reads with MiXCR, giving one entry per CDR3 protein. The data hold roughly 100,000 distinct CDR3 sequences, with 7% to 8% observed a single time. Specimen: PBMCs, collected before TCRalphabeta/CD19-depleted stem cell transplant. Every receptor here comes from a boy aged 2-9 years with acute lymphoblastic leukemia, due to receive a stem cell transplant. CDR3s include the opening cysteine and the closing phenylalanine or tryptophan. D genes are given only for firm matches. Clone size appears in some rows only: once, few, many, or a class for an expanded clone.

CDR3aa	CDR3nt	j_gene	v_gene	d_gene	abundance
CASSPSRQGMLGYEQYF	TGTGCCAGCAGTCCCTCCCGACAGGGAATGTTGGGGTACGAGCAGTACTTC	TRBJ2-7	TRBV28	TRBD1	few
CASSTGFTYNEHFF	TGTGCCAGTTCAACAGGTTTCACCTACAATGAGCATTTCTTC	TRBJ2-1	TRBV19	-	-
CASSDGTSGDLNTQYF	TGTGCCAGCAGTGACGGGACTAGCGGGGATCTTAATACGCAGTATTTT	TRBJ2-3	TRBV6-4	TRBD2	many
CASSRPADTDTQYF	TGTGCCAGCAGCCGACCGGCGGACACAGATACGCAGTATTTT	TRBJ2-3	TRBV4-2	-	few
CASSFNREYEQYF	TGTGCCAGCAGCTTTAACAGGGAATACGAGCAGTACTTC	TRBJ2-7	TRBV5-4	-	-
CSARDFSGGALDTQYF	TGCAGTGCTAGGGACTTTAGCGGGGGGGCATTAGATACGCAGTATTTT	TRBJ2-3	TRBV20-1	TRBD2	many
CASSEAMTQYF	TGTGCCAGCAGTGAAGCGATGACCCAGTACTTC	TRBJ2-5	TRBV6-1	-	many
CASSNPGAQGYTF	TGTGCCAGCAGCAACCCGGGAGCCCAGGGCTACACCTTC	TRBJ1-2	TRBV7-2	-	many
CASSLTTAPNQPQHF	TGCGCCAGCAGCTTGACCACGGCCCCTAATCAGCCCCAGCATTTT	TRBJ1-5	TRBV5-1	-	many
CASSFELGLADQETQYF	TGTGCCAGCAGCTTTGAGTTGGGACTAGCGGACCAAGAGACCCAGTACTTC	TRBJ2-5	TRBV7-8	TRBD2	-
CASSLEVGDPGNEQFF	TGTGCCAGCAGCTTAGAGGTTGGGGACCCTGGGAATGAGCAGTTCTTC	TRBJ2-1	TRBV11-1	-	many
CASSWGNGYTF	TGTGCCAGCAGCTGGGGAAATGGCTACACCTTC	TRBJ1-2	TRBV5-4	-	many
CASSFQRGSTDTQYF	TGTGCCAGCAGTTTCCAGCGGGGGAGCACAGATACGCAGTATTTT	TRBJ2-3	TRBV12-3/TRBV12-4	TRBD2	-
CASSLRLAGGLDTQYF	TGTGCCAGCAGCTTAAGACTAGCGGGGGGGTTGGATACGCAGTATTTT	TRBJ2-3	TRBV7-2	TRBD2	many
CASSFRGSYNSPLHF	TGTGCCAGCAGCTTCCGGGGCTCCTATAATTCACCCCTCCACTTT	TRBJ1-6	TRBV7-2	-	few
CATSEVAYNEQFF	TGTGCCACCAGTGAAGTGGCCTACAATGAGCAGTTCTTC	TRBJ2-1	TRBV24-1	-	many
CASSLGDRVRSGNTEAFF	TGTGCCAGCAGCTTGGGTGACAGGGTAAGGTCGGGAAACACTGAAGCTTTCTTT	TRBJ1-1	TRBV5-5	TRBD1	many
CASSPDRVEQYF	TGTGCCAGCAGCCCCGACAGGGTCGAGCAGTACTTC	TRBJ2-7	TRBV6-5	TRBD1	many
CASSLGTGGNSPLHF	TGCGCCAGCAGCTTGGGAACAGGGGGGAATTCACCCCTCCACTTT	TRBJ1-6	TRBV5-1	TRBD1	many
CASSQALAGGPRTDTQYF	TGTGCCAGCAGCCAAGCACTAGCGGGGGGTCCCCGCACAGATACGCAGTATTTT	TRBJ2-3	TRBV14	TRBD2	many
CASSTGASTDTQYF	TGCGCCAGCAGCACCGGTGCTAGCACAGATACGCAGTATTTT	TRBJ2-3	TRBV5-1	-	medium-sized
CASSEMRGYEQYF	TGTGCCAGCAGTGAGATGAGGGGTTACGAGCAGTACTTC	TRBJ2-7	TRBV6-1	-	many
CASSEGPGYTF	TGTGCCAGCAGCGAAGGGCCCGGCTACACCTTC	TRBJ1-2	TRBV5-6	-	-
CASSLDPGGPIPGELFF	TGCGCCAGCAGCTTGGACCCGGGGGGGCCCATCCCCGGGGAGCTGTTTTTT	TRBJ2-2	TRBV5-1	TRBD2	-
CSASGHSSYNEQFF	TGCAGTGCTAGTGGACATAGCTCCTACAATGAGCAGTTCTTC	TRBJ2-1	TRBV20-1	-	many
CASSHGTSGGGNYNEQFF	TGCGCCAGCAGCCACGGGACTAGCGGGGGAGGTAATTACAATGAGCAGTTCTTC	TRBJ2-1	TRBV5-1	TRBD2	many
CATNPRTSGGTDTQYF	TGTGCCACCAACCCCCGGACTAGCGGGGGAACAGATACGCAGTATTTT	TRBJ2-3	TRBV10-3	TRBD2	many
CSARQGEPYNEQFF	TGCAGTGCTCGACAGGGGGAACCTTACAATGAGCAGTTCTTC	TRBJ2-1	TRBV20-1	TRBD1	many
CASSLDRGRGYTF	TGTGCCAGCAGCTTAGACAGGGGGCGAGGCTACACCTTC	TRBJ1-2	TRBV7-3	TRBD1	-
CSVEGSTVNTEAFF	TGCAGCGTTGAAGGTTCCACAGTGAACACTGAAGCTTTCTTT	TRBJ1-1	TRBV29-1	-	-
CASSSGTATNTGELFF	TGCGCCAGCAGCTCCGGGACGGCCACGAACACCGGGGAGCTGTTTTTT	TRBJ2-2	TRBV5-1	-	many
CASSEPTQEETQYF	TGTGCCAGCAGTGAGCCGACACAGGAAGAGACCCAGTACTTC	TRBJ2-5	TRBV25-1	-	few
CASSLVNQPQHF	TGTGCCAGCAGTTTAGTGAATCAGCCCCAGCATTTT	TRBJ1-5	TRBV12-3/TRBV12-4	-	many
CASSLEVRNSPLHF	TGTGCCAGCAGCTTAGAGGTCAGAAATTCACCCCTCCACTTT	TRBJ1-6	TRBV7-2	-	many
CASSPRTSGNYNEQFF	TGTGCCAGCAGTCCCAGGACTAGCGGAAACTACAATGAGCAGTTCTTC	TRBJ2-1	TRBV12-3/TRBV12-4	TRBD2	many
CASNLPPNYGYTF	TGTGCCAGCAACTTACCGCCTAACTATGGCTACACCTTC	TRBJ1-2	TRBV7-2	-	many
CSARDTDRGTDTQYF	TGCAGTGCTAGAGATACCGACAGGGGGACAGATACGCAGTATTTT	TRBJ2-3	TRBV20-1	TRBD1	many
CASSRPYAGGRTDTQYF	TGTGCCAGCAGCCGGCCTTACGCGGGGGGGCGTACAGATACGCAGTATTTT	TRBJ2-3	TRBV7-9	TRBD2	many
CASSTGTLYEQYF	TGTGCCAGCAGCACGGGGACCCTCTACGAGCAGTACTTC	TRBJ2-7	TRBV7-2	-	-
CASRPTGGYGYTF	TGTGCCAGTAGGCCGACAGGCGGCTATGGCTACACCTTC	TRBJ1-2	TRBV19	-	many
CASSTTWNEQFF	TGTGCCAGTAGTACAACTTGGAATGAGCAGTTCTTC	TRBJ2-1	TRBV19	-	-
CASNERGHPITDTQYF	TGTGCCAGCAATGAAAGGGGCCACCCAATTACAGATACGCAGTATTTT	TRBJ2-3	TRBV2	-	-